The 16 T cell receptor beta chains below were found in one sample sequenced in a study of shared clonotypes between healthy human individuals. Profiled with immunoSEQ multiplex PCR; TCRdb holds only in-frame clones, not every one. The sample records roughly 2.5 million clones, roughly nine tenths being singletons. The source material was naive CD4+ T cells sorted from blood. The sample's subset: CD45RA+ positively selected. These TCRs come from a man between 18 and 35 years old in good health.

The V gene is TRBV5-6, the J gene TRBJ1-4, with a possible D match to TRBD1 (6 bases). Germline assignment: CDR1 SGHDT and CDR2 YYEEEE. The V and J ends lost 0 bases and 8 bases respectively, with 17 bases between them. The CDR3 runs 16 residues. CDR3: CASSLAGQNLGEKLFF. CDR3 coding DNA: TGTGCCAGCAGCTTGGCCGGACAGAATCTCGGGGAAAAACTGTTTTTT.

The chain joins TRBV5-4 to TRBJ2-7, with TRBD2 matching 8 bases. The V gene's germline CDR1 is SGHNT and CDR2 YYREEE (reference sequence). After removal of 4 bases from V and 1 base from J, the junction contained 10 bases not matched to a gene. The CDR3 loop spans 16 amino acids. CDR3 amino acids: CASSLRGGGSSYEQYF. The CDR3, as DNA: TGTGCCAGCAGCCTTAGGGGCGGGGGGTCGTCCTACGAGCAGTACTTC.

V is TRBV6-5 and J is TRBJ2-7, with a tentative D call TRBD2 (6 bases). Germline V gene data show CDR1 as MNHEY and CDR2 as SVGAGI. The CDR3 totals 14 residues. V lost 6 bases, J lost 6 bases, and 18 bases lay in between. This CDR3 reads CASRSETAGSEQYF. The CDR3 bases are TGTGCCAGCAGATCTGAGACGGCCGGGAGCGAGCAGTACTTC.

Here the CDR3 DNA reads TGCAGCGTTTTACAGGATTCCCTTAACTATGGCTACACCTTC. It encodes CSVLQDSLNYGYTF. The chain uses TRBV29-1 and TRBJ1-2; maybe TRBD1 (5 bases). V was pared by 5 bases and J by 1 base, with 14 bases between. CDR3 length: 14 amino acids. Germline V gives CDR1 SQVTM, CDR2 ANQGSEA.

This clone was found once. At the DNA level, this CDR3 is encoded by other sequences in the same sample as well. The chain joins TRBV2 to TRBJ2-3; maybe TRBD1 (6 bases). Trimming removed 4 bases from V and 0 bases from J, with 8 bases in between. The CDR3 is 14 residues long. Germline values: CDR1 SNHLY, CDR2 FYNNEI. The CDR3 DNA follows: TGTGCCAGCAGTGCCACAGGGAGCACAGATACGCAGTATTTT. Its protein is CASSATGSTDTQYF.

A single count supports this clone. The chain joins TRBV5-6 to TRBJ2-1; the D call may be TRBD1 or TRBD2 (5 bases each). This CDR3 is built from 17 residues. From germline, CDR1 is SGHDT and CDR2 YYEEEE. V was clipped by 4 bases and J by 4 bases, with 21 bases between them. The CDR3 coding sequence is TGTGCCAGCAGCCCGCTTGGGGGTGCGGGTATATACAATGAGCAGTTCTTC. The encoded protein is CASSPLGGAGIYNEQFF.

V and J are TRBV5-4 and TRBJ2-5; 7 nucleotides line up with TRBD2. The CDR3 sequence is 14 residues long. In germline, CDR1 is SGHNT, CDR2 YYREEE (reference sequence). V shed 4 bases, J shed 1 base, and the junction held 4 bases outside the gene matches. CDR3 nucleotides: TGTGCCAGCAGCCGGGACTATAGCCAAGAGACCCAGTACTTC. As protein: CASSRDYSQETQYF.

The V and J genes are TRBV10-2 and TRBJ1-1; the D gene is possibly TRBD1 (5 bases). Germline V gene data show CDR1 as WSHSY and CDR2 as SAAADI. The CDR3 has 13 residues. V was shortened by 7 bases and J by 3 bases, with 12 bases between the two germline ends. The CDR3 reads CASTHGTDTEAFF. CDR3 nucleotide sequence: TGCGCCAGCACCCATGGGACCGACACTGAAGCTTTCTTT.

This rearrangement joins TRBV14 to TRBJ1-1; TRBD1 agrees at 7 bases. Germline assignment: CDR1 SGHDN and CDR2 FVKESK. The CDR3 sequence is 15 residues long. The junction had 10 bases not matched to a gene; V was cut back by 1 base and J by 8 bases. The CDR3 reads CASSQARGPVFEAFF. The CDR3 bases are TGTGCCAGCAGCCAAGCGAGGGGGCCGGTTTTCGAAGCTTTCTTT. The full variable domain, in which reference TRBV14 and TRBJ1-1 provide the parts outside the CDR3, is EAGVTQFPSHSVIEKGQTVTLRCDPISGHDNLYWYRRVMGKEIKFLLHFVKESKQDESGMPNNRFLAERTGGTYSTLKVQPAELEDSGVYFCASSQARGPVFEAFFGQGTRLTVV.

This chain joins TRBV19 and TRBJ1-5; no clear D. Trimming took 3 bases from V and 5 from J, leaving 11 bases between them. The CDR3 consists of 14 residues. Germline V gives CDR1 LNHDA, CDR2 SQIVND (reference sequence). The CDR3 sequence is CASSIEWRDQPQHF. CDR3 bases: TGTGCCAGTAGTATTGAATGGCGAGATCAGCCCCAGCATTTT.

The chain has TRBV6-6 and TRBJ1-5; D is unresolved. V was cut by 9 bases and J by 1 base, with 13 bases left in between. The V gene's germline CDR1 is MNHNY and CDR2 SVGAGI (reference sequence). This CDR3 region has 14 residues. This CDR3 reads CASGRGESNQPQHF. The CDR3 DNA sequence: TGTGCCAGTGGTCGGGGAGAGAGCAATCAGCCCCAGCATTTT.

This chain links TRBV5-1 with TRBJ2-2, with TRBD1 identical over 8 bases. Looked up from germline, CDR1 is SGHRS and CDR2 is YFSETQ. The CDR3 extends over 14 amino acids. V lost 3 bases to trimming and J lost 7 bases; unmatched junction nucleotides: 5. The CDR3 bases are TGCGCCAGCAGCTCGGACAGGGTTGTCGGGGAGCTGTTTTTT. Protein product: CASSSDRVVGELFF.

V is TRBV5-1 and J is TRBJ2-2, with 9 positions matching TRBD2. The J segment lost 7 bases and the V segment lost 4 bases, leaving 11 bases of the junction unmatched. CDR1 and CDR2 (germline): SGHRS, YFSETQ. This CDR3 is 16 amino acids long. CDR3 nucleotide sequence: TGCGCCAGCAGCCTCGGGGCTAGCGGGATGGTCGGGGAGCTGTTTTTT. This encodes CASSLGASGMVGELFF.

The chain has TRBV5-1 and TRBJ2-7; 14 bases fit TRBD2. CDR3 length: 14 residues. Trimming removed 4 bases from V and 6 bases from J; junction bases left unmatched: 3. Germline V gene sequence: CDR1 SGHRS, CDR2 YFSETQ. This CDR3 is CASSGGTSGSEQYF. The CDR3 DNA follows: TGCGCCAGCAGCGGGGGGACTAGCGGGAGCGAGCAGTACTTC. Full variable domain (rest looked up from reference TRBV5-1 and TRBJ2-7): KAGVTQTPRYLIKTRGQQVTLSCSPISGHRSVSWYQQTPGQGLQFLFEYFSETQRNKGNFPGRFSGRQFSNSRSEMNVSTLELGDSALYLCASSGGTSGSEQYFGPGTRLTVT.

This sequence joins TRBV5-4 and TRBJ2-3, with 10 bases that match TRBD2. The CDR3 covers 17 residues. Germline trimming cut 4 bases from V and 5 bases from J; bases unmatched to any gene: 13. The germline gives CDR1 SGHNT, CDR2 YYREEE (reference sequence). The CDR3 nucleotides read TGTGCCAGCAGCCGATTGCAAGCGGGGGGGCGGGGAGATACGCAGTATTTT. It translates to CASSRLQAGGRGDTQYF.

The V and J genes are TRBV10-3 and TRBJ2-2; no reliable D call. V shed 4 bases and J shed 8 bases, with 14 bases lying between them. The CDR3 is 14 amino acids. CDR1 and CDR2 from the germline V gene are ENHRY and SYGVKD. For the CDR3, the DNA is TGTGCCATCAGTGGGTTTATAGATTCGGGGGAGCTGTTTTTT. Protein sequence: CAISGFIDSGELFF.